This TCR beta chain was recovered during a study of T cells after yellow fever vaccination. Study background: The authors prepared low-cell-number fractions using SMART-Seq v4 Ultra Low Input. Study outcomes and limitations: Post-booster samples contained most primary-vaccination clones (approximately 97% CD4, about 87% CD8). The presence of abundant clonotypes contaminating from the bulk population was possible in FACS-sorted repertoires.

By 5'RACE template switching, TCR cDNA was produced, with a universal primer site and UMIs added in the process. TCRdb analysed the 5' RACE reads with MiXCR anew, one entry per CDR3 protein. The table lists approximately 550,000 distinct CDR3 sequences, 15% to 20% of them singletons, with around 15% in the top ten. This CDR3 has 16 amino acids. CDR1 and CDR2 (germline): KGHSH, LQKENI. V shed 3 bases, J shed 9 bases, and the junction held 14 bases outside the gene matches. This clonotype was seen only a few times. What it recognizes is unknown. The sequenced sample was PBMCs, obtained 15 days after the yellow fever booster vaccination. V is TRBV18 and J is TRBJ2-1; TRBD2 aligns across 7 bases. This TCR was sampled from a man aged 30-40 years who received the YFV17D yellow fever vaccine. CDR3 residues: CASSPPTSTGTREQFF. The CDR3 region has the DNA TGTGCCAGCTCACCGCCGACTAGCACGGGGACCCGTGAGCAGTTCTTC.